These 16 T cell receptor beta chains were sequenced from one sample in a study of T cell responses to AZD1222 COVID-19 vaccine. The data were produced by immunoSEQ multiplex PCR, yet TCRdb's version contains in-frame clones alone and is incomplete. The repertoire includes 110,000 or so clones, roughly 88% of them detected once, and around 6% sits in the top ten. The sequencing used peripheral blood, collected 28 days after the second AZD1222 dose. All receptors come from an adult who received the AZD1222 COVID-19 vaccine.

The chain employs TRBV19 and TRBJ1-4; D is uncertain. The CDR3 spans 12 residues. Trimming took off 5 bases at V and 4 bases at J, with 5 bases between the two ends. Germline values: CDR1 LNHDA, CDR2 SQIVND (reference sequence). The CDR3 reads CASSWLNEKLFF. The CDR3 nucleotides are TGTGCCAGTAGTTGGCTTAATGAAAAACTGTTTTTT. Together with reference TRBV19 and TRBJ1-4, the CDR3 gives the full variable domain: DGGITQSPKYLFRKEGQNVTLSCEQNLNHDAMYWYRQDPGQGLRLIYYSQIVNDFQKGDIAEGYSVSREKKESFPLTVTSAQKNPTAFYLCASSWLNEKLFFGSGTQLSVL.

V gene TRBV6-6 combines with J gene TRBJ1-3; 10 bases agree with TRBD1. V trimming: 7 bases; J trimming: 5 bases; junction bases outside the gene matches: 5. This CDR3 contains 14 residues. Germline CDR1 and CDR2: MNHNY and SVGAGI (reference sequence). In nucleotides, the CDR3 is TGTGCCAGCAACCGACAGGGGGCGAGAAACACCATATATTTT. Protein product: CASNRQGARNTIYF.

The chain recombines TRBV29-1 with TRBJ2-7; D is unresolved. V was clipped by 6 bases and J by 4 bases, with 10 bases between them. The CDR3 runs 11 residues. In germline, CDR1 is SQVTM, CDR2 ANQGSEA. The CDR3 loop reads CSVSRAYEQYF. The CDR3 nucleotides are TGCAGCGTCTCCCGGGCTTACGAGCAGTACTTC.

The CDR3 is CASSPGGQPLAKNIQYF. DNA for the CDR3: TGTGCCAGCTCACCGGGCGGACAACCTTTAGCCAAAAACATTCAGTACTTC. This sequence joins TRBV18 and TRBJ2-4, with a possible D match to TRBD1 (5 bases). The V end was cut by 3 bases, the J end by 0 bases, with 15 bases between. The CDR3 runs 17 residues. Germline V CDR1 and CDR2: KGHSH, LQKENI.

This chain uses TRBV2 with TRBJ2-1; 12 bases agree with TRBD2. The ends lost 3 bases at V and 4 bases at J; junction bases unmatched: 4. This CDR3 comprises 16 residues. The germline V gene encodes CDR1 SNHLY and CDR2 FYNNEI. CDR3 protein: CASSDSTSGGYNEQFF. The CDR3 DNA reads TGTGCCAGCAGTGATAGTACTAGCGGGGGGTACAATGAGCAGTTCTTC.

V is TRBV11-3 and J is TRBJ2-2, with D perhaps TRBD1 or TRBD2 (5 bases each). Germline values: CDR1 SGHNT, CDR2 YENEEA. V was cut by 0 bases and J by 3 bases, with 5 bases left in between. The CDR3 extends over 14 amino acids. CDR3 nucleotides: TGTGCCAGCAGCTTAGAGGGGGACACCGGGGAGCTGTTTTTT. Translated, it gives CASSLEGDTGELFF.

The rearrangement uses TRBV6-5 and TRBJ1-2; maybe TRBD1 (5 bases). Germline V lookup: CDR1 MNHEY, CDR2 SVGAGI. Deletions cut 8 bases from V and 6 bases from J, with 19 bases between. The CDR3 is made up of 14 amino acids. CDR3: CASARDYPPDGYTF. The CDR3 DNA reads as TGTGCCAGCGCCAGGGACTACCCTCCGGATGGCTACACCTTC.

This clone was detected only a few times. This chain joins TRBV7-9 and TRBJ1-4; weak D call: TRBD1 (5 bases). The germline V gene has CDR1 SEHNR and CDR2 FQNEAQ (reference sequence). This CDR3 contains 15 residues. V lost 4 bases, J lost 3 bases, and 12 bases lay in between. The CDR3 loop is CASSSSDKANEKLFF. CDR3 bases: TGTGCCAGCAGCTCTTCGGACAAGGCTAATGAAAAACTGTTTTTT. Full variable domain (remainder filled in from reference TRBV7-9 and TRBJ1-4): DTGVSQNPRHKITKRGQNVTFRCDPISEHNRLYWYRQTLGQGPEFLTYFQNEAQLEKSRLLSDRFSAERPKGSFSTLEIQRTEQGDSAMYLCASSSSDKANEKLFFGSGTQLSVL.

This clone was counted only a few times. The V call is TRBV29-1, the J call TRBJ2-1; TRBD2 matches 11 bases. Germline CDR1 and CDR2: SQVTM and ANQGSEA. The CDR3 extends over 15 amino acids. The V segment lost 7 bases and the J segment 2 bases; nucleotides outside the gene matches: 7. CDR3: CSGRLAGTTYNEQFF. In DNA form, the CDR3 reads TGCAGCGGGCGACTAGCGGGGACAACCTACAATGAGCAGTTCTTC.

The chain has TRBV5-1 and TRBJ2-1; 8 positions agree with TRBD2. The J segment lost 7 bases and the V segment lost 0 bases, leaving 9 bases of the junction unmatched. The CDR3 runs 16 residues. In germline, CDR1 is SGHRS, CDR2 YFSETQ. CDR3 residues: CASSLEAGATRNEQFF. CDR3 bases: TGCGCCAGCAGCTTGGAAGCGGGGGCTACGAGGAATGAGCAGTTCTTC. Variable domain in full (rest from reference TRBV5-1 and TRBJ2-1): KAGVTQTPRYLIKTRGQQVTLSCSPISGHRSVSWYQQTPGQGLQFLFEYFSETQRNKGNFPGRFSGRQFSNSRSEMNVSTLELGDSALYLCASSLEAGATRNEQFFGPGTRLTVL.

The gene calls are TRBV7-2 and TRBJ2-5; D is ambiguous. Trimming left V 6 bases short and J 5 bases short, with 13 bases between. Per germline, CDR1 SGHTA and CDR2 FQGNSA. The CDR3 has 13 residues. In DNA, the CDR3 is TGTGCCAGCAGTCCACCGAACCTGGAGACCCAGTACTTC. Translation gives CASSPPNLETQYF.

V and J are TRBV2 and TRBJ2-1; 7 nucleotides align to TRBD1. From germline, CDR1 is SNHLY and CDR2 FYNNEI. CDR3 length: 15 amino acids. V dropped 7 bases and J dropped 5; count of bases not matched to a gene: 11. CDR3: CASMRPGTVNNEQFF. In DNA, the CDR3 is TGTGCCAGCATGCGACCAGGGACAGTAAACAATGAGCAGTTCTTC.

This chain connects TRBV6-2 or TRBV6-3 to TRBJ1-2; D ambiguous. CDR1 and CDR2 from the germline V gene are MNHEY and SVGEGT. V lost 0 bases and J 11 bases, leaving 10 bases between the germline ends. This CDR3 has 12 amino acids. The CDR3 sequence is CASSYSMAEYTF. The DNA for the CDR3 is TGTGCCAGCAGTTACTCGATGGCAGAATACACCTTC.

The chain links TRBV3-1 (or the pseudogene TRBV3-2) to TRBJ2-7; 7 nucleotides align to TRBD1. CDR3 length: 12 amino acids. Unmatched junction bases numbered 4, after V lost 4 bases and J lost 7 bases. Germline-derived CDR1 and CDR2 are LGHDT and YNNKEL (reference sequence). This CDR3 reads CASSRTTGEQYF. CDR3 nucleotides: TGTGCCAGCAGCCGAACGACAGGGGAGCAGTACTTC.

The V gene is TRBV2, the J gene TRBJ1-5; D remains unclear. V dropped 8 bases and J dropped 2 bases, with 19 bases sitting between them. CDR3 length: 16 residues. Germline V gene lookup returns CDR1 SNHLY and CDR2 FYNNEI. The CDR3 bases are TGTGCCAGCTCCCCCTTTTCGGGTTACGGCAATCAGCCCCAGCATTTT. This sequence encodes CASSPFSGYGNQPQHF.

This clone was seen more than once but under ten times. The chain has TRBV7-9 and TRBJ2-7, with D hard to call. Germline-derived CDR1 and CDR2 are SEHNR and FQNEAQ (reference sequence). V gave up 4 bases and J gave up 6 bases, with 10 bases separating them. This CDR3 spans 12 amino acids. The CDR3 here is CASSWADGEQYF. In DNA form, the CDR3 reads TGTGCCAGCAGCTGGGCGGACGGCGAGCAGTACTTC.